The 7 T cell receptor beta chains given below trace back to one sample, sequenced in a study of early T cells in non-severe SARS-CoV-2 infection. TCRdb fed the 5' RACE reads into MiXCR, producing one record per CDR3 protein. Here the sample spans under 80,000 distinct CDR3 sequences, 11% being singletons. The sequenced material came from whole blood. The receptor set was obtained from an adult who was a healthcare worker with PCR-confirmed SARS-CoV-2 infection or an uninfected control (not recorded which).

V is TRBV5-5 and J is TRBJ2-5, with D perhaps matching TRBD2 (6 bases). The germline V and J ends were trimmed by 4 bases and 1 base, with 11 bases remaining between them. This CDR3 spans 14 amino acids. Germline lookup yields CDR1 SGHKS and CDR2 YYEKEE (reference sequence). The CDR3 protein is CASSAGLAQETQYF. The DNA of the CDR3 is TGTGCCAGCAGCGCGGGACTCGCCCAAGAGACCCAGTACTTC. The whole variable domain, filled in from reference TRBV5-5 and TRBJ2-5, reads DAGVTQSPTHLIKTRGQQVTLRCSPISGHKSVSWYQQVLGQGPQFIFQYYEKEERGRGNFPDRFSARQFPNYSSELNVNALLLGDSALYLCASSAGLAQETQYFGPGTRLLVL.

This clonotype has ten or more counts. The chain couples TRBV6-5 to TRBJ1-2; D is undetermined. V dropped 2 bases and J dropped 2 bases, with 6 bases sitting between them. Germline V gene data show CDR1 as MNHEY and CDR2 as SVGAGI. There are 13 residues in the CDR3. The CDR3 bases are TGTGCCAGCAGTTACGGGGTGAACTATGGCTACACCTTC. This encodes CASSYGVNYGYTF.

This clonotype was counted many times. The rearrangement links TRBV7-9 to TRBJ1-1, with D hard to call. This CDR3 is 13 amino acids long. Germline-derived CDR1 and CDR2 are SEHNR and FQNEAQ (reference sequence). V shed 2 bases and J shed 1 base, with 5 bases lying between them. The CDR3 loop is CASSLPGNTEAFF. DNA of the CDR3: TGTGCCAGCAGCTTACCCGGGAACACTGAAGCTTTCTTT.

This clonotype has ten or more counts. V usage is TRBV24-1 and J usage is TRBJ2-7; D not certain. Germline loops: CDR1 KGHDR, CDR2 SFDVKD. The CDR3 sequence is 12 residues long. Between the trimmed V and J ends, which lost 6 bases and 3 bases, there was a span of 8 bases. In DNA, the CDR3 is TGTGCCACCAGTAACGGAAACTACGAGCAGTACTTC. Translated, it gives CATSNGNYEQYF.

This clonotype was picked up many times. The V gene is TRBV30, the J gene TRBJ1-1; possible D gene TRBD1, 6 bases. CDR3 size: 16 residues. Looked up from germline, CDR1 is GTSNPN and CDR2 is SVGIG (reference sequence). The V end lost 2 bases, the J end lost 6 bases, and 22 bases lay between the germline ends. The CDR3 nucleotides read TGTGCCTGGAGTAACCGGACAGTCCCACGGAGGGCTGAAGCTTTCTTT. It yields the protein CAWSNRTVPRRAEAFF.

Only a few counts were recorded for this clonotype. The CDR3 DNA sequence: TGCGCCAGCAGCCAGGGACAGGGGGCCTACGAGCAGTACTTC. It codes for CASSQGQGAYEQYF. The chain combines TRBV4-1 with TRBJ2-7; 11 nucleotides match TRBD1. Germline CDR1 and CDR2: MGHRA and YSYEKL. V gave up 3 bases and J gave up 2 bases; unmatched junction bases: 0. There are 14 residues in the CDR3.

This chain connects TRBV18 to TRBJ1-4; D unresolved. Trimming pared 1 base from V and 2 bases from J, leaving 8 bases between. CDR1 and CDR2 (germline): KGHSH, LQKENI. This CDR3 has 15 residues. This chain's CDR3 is CASSPRGPTNEKLFF. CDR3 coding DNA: TGTGCCAGCTCACCACGTGGGCCTACTAATGAAAAACTGTTTTTT.